This is a list of T cell receptor beta chains from one sample in a study of technical replicates of blood from a few donors. Assay used: immunoSEQ multiplex PCR; TCRdb lists only in-frame clones, some missing. Of about 81,000 clones listed, 75% to 90% were seen once; the top ten hold around 4%. Sequences were obtained from PBMCs. All receptors derive from a human donor in good health. Some clones in this sample may be carry-over from other donors' samples. Both conserved end residues are part of each CDR3. The D gene is left open where the match is weak. Clone size is given for some rows only: seen once, a few or many times, or a class if the clone is expanded.

>TRBV7-9|TRBJ2-5|-|-
TGTGCCAGCAGCTCCCGGACGAGCGGCGAGACCCAGTACTTC
CASSSRTSGETQYF
>TRBV6-5|TRBJ1-1|-|-
TGTGCCAGCAGCCGAGGACGGGGTACAAACACTGAAGCTTTCTTT
CASSRGRGTNTEAFF
>TRBV7-8|TRBJ2-7|-|TRBD1
TGTGCCAGCAGCTTAGCGTCAGGGGGCCAGGGAGGCGAGCAGTACTTC
CASSLASGGQGGEQYF
>TRBV15|TRBJ1-2|many|-
TGTGCCACCAGCAGGGAATTTACAGGGAAGGAAGGCTACACCTTC
CATSREFTGKEGYTF
>TRBV29-1|TRBJ2-4|few|TRBD1
TGCAGCGGCAGACAGGGAAACATTCAGTACTTC
CSGRQGNIQYF
>TRBV7-9|TRBJ2-5|-|TRBD2
TGTGCCAGCCAGCTTACGGCGGGAGGGTTAAGAGAGACCCAGTACTTC
CASQLTAGGLRETQYF
>TRBV5-6|TRBJ1-1|-|-
TGTGCCAGCAGCTACGGGGTTGGGTCCACTGAAGCTTTCTTT
CASSYGVGSTEAFF
>TRBV27|TRBJ1-5|-|-
TGTGCCACCTTAGACTCAATCCGTCCCCAGCATTTT
CATLDSIRPQHF
>TRBV7-3|TRBJ1-1|-|-
TGTGCCAGCAGCTTAGCGGCAGGGAGGGACACTGAAGCTTTCTTT
CASSLAAGRDTEAFF
>TRBV6-4|TRBJ2-3|-|TRBD2
TGTGCCAGCAGCTTAGCGGGAATAACAGATACGCAGTATTTT
CASSLAGITDTQYF
>TRBV30|TRBJ2-7|many|-
TGTGCCTGGAGCCGGGGATCCGAGCAGTACTTC
CAWSRGSEQYF
>TRBV5-1|TRBJ2-1|-|-
TGCGCCAGCAGCTTGGGTGTTAAAATAGTCGATGAGCAGTTCTTC
CASSLGVKIVDEQFF
>TRBV5-5|TRBJ1-5|-|-
TGTGCCAGCAGCCTACAGGGTACTAGCAATCAGCCCCAGCATTTT
CASSLQGTSNQPQHF
>TRBV10-3|TRBJ2-3|-|TRBD2
TGTGCCATCAGGGCGGGGGCAGATACGCAGTATTTT
CAIRAGADTQYF
>TRBV18|TRBJ1-6|-|TRBD1
TGTGCCAGCTCAACGACAGGGGGGACCTATAATTCACCCCTCCACTTT
CASSTTGGTYNSPLHF
>TRBV5-1|TRBJ2-7|-|TRBD2
TGCGCCAGCAGCCCGGGACTAGCTGGCTCCGAGCAGTACTTC
CASSPGLAGSEQYF
>TRBV4-3|TRBJ2-5|-|TRBD1
TGCGCCAGCAGCCCGACCAGGGACAGACAAGAGACCCAGTACTTC
CASSPTRDRQETQYF
>TRBV4-3|TRBJ2-1|-|TRBD1
TGCGCCAGCAGCCAGTTCCCCCTGACAGGGGAGCAGTTCTTC
CASSQFPLTGEQFF
>TRBV13|TRBJ2-1|-|-
TGTGCCAGCAGTTCTAGCAATGAGCAGTTCTTC
CASSSSNEQFF
>TRBV7-8|TRBJ2-2|-|-
TGTGCCAGCACCCCCCGTGGAGCTGGCACCGGGGAGCTGTTTTTT
CASTPRGAGTGELFF
>TRBV4-1|TRBJ1-4|-|-
TGCGCCAGCAGCCAAGATCAAGGCAGGGCGGGAGAAAAACTGTTTTTT
CASSQDQGRAGEKLFF
>TRBV29-1|TRBJ2-5|-|-
TGCAGCGTTGAAGATTACAGGCAAGAGACCCAGTACTTC
CSVEDYRQETQYF
>TRBV5-1|TRBJ2-3|-|TRBD2
TGCGCCAGCAGCTTGCACGGACTAGCGTCCAGCACAGATACGCAGTATTTT
CASSLHGLASSTDTQYF
>TRBV7-2|TRBJ2-7|-|TRBD1
TGTGCCAGCAGCGCTTTTATTTGGACAGGGAAAAACGAGCAGTACTTC
CASSAFIWTGKNEQYF
>TRBV21-1|TRBJ2-5|-|-
TGTTTATGGCGGCTCGCCAGGGGTTTTCAAGAGACCCAGTACTTC
CLWRLARGFQETQYF
>TRBV11-3|TRBJ2-7|-|-
TGTGCCAGCAGCTCCTATGACAGGCCCTACGAGCAGTACTTC
CASSSYDRPYEQYF
>TRBV6-6|TRBJ1-1|-|TRBD1
TGTGCCAGCAGTTATCAGGGGGAGGCTGAAGCTTTCTTT
CASSYQGEAEAFF
>TRBV19|TRBJ1-3|once|-
TGTGCCAGTAGTCGACCGGACAGATCTGGAAACACCATATATTTT
CASSRPDRSGNTIYF
>TRBV5-5|TRBJ2-5|few|TRBD1
TGTGCCAGCAGTTTTCGACAGGGGGAGACCCAGTACTTC
CASSFRQGETQYF
>TRBV4-1|TRBJ2-7|-|-
TGCGCCAGCAGCCAAGATCTCTCGGTCTACGAGCAGTACTTC
CASSQDLSVYEQYF
>TRBV5-5|TRBJ2-2|-|-
TGTGCCAGCAGGGAGCGGCAGTCCACCGGGGAGCTGTTTTTT
CASRERQSTGELFF
>TRBV5-1|TRBJ2-1|-|-
TGCGCCAGCAGCTTGGTCCCAGGATCTCACTACAATGAGCAGTTCTTC
CASSLVPGSHYNEQFF
>TRBV2|TRBJ1-2|-|-
TGTGCCAGCAGTGAAGAACCGGGACACCTCTATGGCTACACCTTC
CASSEEPGHLYGYTF
>TRBV29-1|TRBJ2-7|-|-
TGCAGCGTTGAAGTGGGGAGGAAGACAGGGCTCCTCTTC
CSVEVGRKTGLLF
>TRBV6-4|TRBJ2-2|few|-
TGTGCCAGCAGTGACTCTGGCTCGGGGAACACCGGGGAGCTGTTTTTT
CASSDSGSGNTGELFF
>TRBV13|TRBJ1-5|-|TRBD1
TGTGCCAGCAGCTTAGTCGGGACAGTAAACAATCAGCCCCAGCATTTT
CASSLVGTVNNQPQHF
>TRBV15|TRBJ1-6|few|-
TGTGCCACCAGTCAAGGGGGAACTGGAAATTCACCCCTCCACTTT
CATSQGGTGNSPLHF
>TRBV19|TRBJ2-7|-|-
TGTGCCAGTAGTTCTAAGTCCAGGGGTCGGCCCTACGAGCAGTACTTC
CASSSKSRGRPYEQYF
>TRBV5-4|TRBJ2-3|few|-
TGTGCCAGCGCCAAGTACAGAGATACGCAGTATTTT
CASAKYRDTQYF
>TRBV30|TRBJ1-1|-|-
TGTGCCTGGAGGCGGAACACTGAAGCTTTCTTT
CAWRRNTEAFF
>TRBV6-5|TRBJ2-1|few|-
TGTGCCAGCAGTTACAACGCAGGCTACAATGAGCAGTTCTTC
CASSYNAGYNEQFF
>TRBV7-3|TRBJ2-4|-|-
TGTGCCAGCAGCGTAAGCAGGGGCGTCATTCAGTACTTC
CASSVSRGVIQYF
>TRBV4-3|TRBJ2-1|-|-
TGCGCCAGCAGCCAAGCGTTCCTTCCCAATGAGCAGTTCTTC
CASSQAFLPNEQFF
>TRBV30|TRBJ1-1|-|-
TGTGCCTGGAGTGCTACAGGGTGGATGGGAGCTTTCTTT
CAWSATGWMGAFF
>TRBV9|TRBJ1-1|-|-
TGTGCCAGCAGCGTAAGAGGGGGCACTGAAGCTTTCTTT
CASSVRGGTEAFF
>TRBV9|TRBJ2-3|-|TRBD2
TGTGCCAGCAGCTTCGGGACTAGCGGGGGCCTCACAGATACGCAGTATTTT
CASSFGTSGGLTDTQYF
>TRBV30|TRBJ1-6|once|TRBD1
TGTGCCTGGAGTGTCCCGGGGACAGGGGGATCACCCCTCCACTTT
CAWSVPGTGGSPLHF
>TRBV5-1|TRBJ2-5|-|TRBD2
TGCGCCAGCAGCTTGGCCGGGGGACTAGCGGGACAAGAGACCCAGTACTTC
CASSLAGGLAGQETQYF
>TRBV5-1|TRBJ2-7|-|TRBD2
TGCGCCAGCAGCTTGTCGCGTAGCGGGGGACCCAACGAGCAGTACTTC
CASSLSRSGGPNEQYF